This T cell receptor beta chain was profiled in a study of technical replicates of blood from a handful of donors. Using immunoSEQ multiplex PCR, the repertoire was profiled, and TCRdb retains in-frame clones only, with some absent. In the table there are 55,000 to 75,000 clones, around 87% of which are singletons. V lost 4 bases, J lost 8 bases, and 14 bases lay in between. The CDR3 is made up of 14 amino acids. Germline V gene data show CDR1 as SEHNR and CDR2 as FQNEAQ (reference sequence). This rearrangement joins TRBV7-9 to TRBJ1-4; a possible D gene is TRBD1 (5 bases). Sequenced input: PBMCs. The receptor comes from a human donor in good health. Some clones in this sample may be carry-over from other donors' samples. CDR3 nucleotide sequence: TGTGCCAGCAGCTCTCAGGGTCTAGGCGAAAAACTGTTTTTT. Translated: CASSSQGLGEKLFF.